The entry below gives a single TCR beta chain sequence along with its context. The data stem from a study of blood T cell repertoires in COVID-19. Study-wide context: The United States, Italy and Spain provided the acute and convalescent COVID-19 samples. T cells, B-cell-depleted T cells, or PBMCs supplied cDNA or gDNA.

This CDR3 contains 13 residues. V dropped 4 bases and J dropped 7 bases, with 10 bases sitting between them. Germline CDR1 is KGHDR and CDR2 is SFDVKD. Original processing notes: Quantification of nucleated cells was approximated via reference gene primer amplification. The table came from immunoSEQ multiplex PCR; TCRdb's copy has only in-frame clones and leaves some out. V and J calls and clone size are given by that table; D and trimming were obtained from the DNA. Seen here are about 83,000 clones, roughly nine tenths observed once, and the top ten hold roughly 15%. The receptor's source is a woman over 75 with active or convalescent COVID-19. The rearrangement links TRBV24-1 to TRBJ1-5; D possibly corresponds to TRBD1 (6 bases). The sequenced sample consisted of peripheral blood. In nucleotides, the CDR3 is TGTGCCACCAGTGACACAGGGTACCAGCCCCAGCATTTT. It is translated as CATSDTGYQPQHF.